These 32 T cell receptor beta chains share one sample of origin, sequenced in a study of CD8+CD57+ T cells in acquired aplastic anemia. TCR beta VDJ and CDR3 were profiled, and genomic DNA was the template. One entry per CDR3 protein, called by TCRdb with MiXCR from the reads. The sample carries under 200,000 distinct CDR3 sequences, 35% to 55% recorded once. Sample: sorted CD4+, CD8+, or CD8+CD57+ T cells (not recorded which) from PBMCs. These receptors were collected from a human donor in good health.

There are many counts of this clonotype. The rearrangement uses TRBV5-1 and TRBJ2-1, with TRBD1 matching 7 bases. The V and J ends lost 3 bases and 5 bases, in that order; junction bases with no gene match: 11. The germline gives CDR1 SGHRS, CDR2 YFSETQ. The CDR3 has 16 residues. The CDR3 DNA reads as TGCGCCAGCAGCTCTACAGGACAGGTTGGGGACAATGAGCAGTTCTTC. Translated, it gives CASSSTGQVGDNEQFF.

The J gene is TRBJ2-7, the V gene TRBV19; D call uncertain. Trimming removed 0 bases at V and 3 bases at J, with 12 bases between. Germline CDR1 LNHDA, CDR2 SQIVND (reference sequence). The CDR3 is 15 amino acids. The CDR3, as DNA: TGTGCCAGTAGTATAGATATTGGACCGAGCTACGAGCAGTACTTC. It codes for CASSIDIGPSYEQYF.

This clonotype was found many times. V is TRBV5-1 and J is TRBJ1-1, with unresolved D. This CDR3 comprises 15 residues. Trimming cost V 0 bases and J 3 bases, with 12 bases left between them. The V gene's germline CDR1 is SGHRS and CDR2 YFSETQ. The CDR3, as DNA: TGCGCCAGCAGCTTGGGGGCGGGTTCAGACACTGAAGCTTTCTTT. Its translation: CASSLGAGSDTEAFF.

The gene calls are TRBV5-6 and TRBJ1-2; 10 bases map to TRBD1. V trimming: 4 bases; J trimming: 4 bases; junction bases outside the gene matches: 7. Germline V gene lookup returns CDR1 SGHDT and CDR2 YYEEEE. The CDR3 spans 15 residues. In DNA, the CDR3 is TGTGCCAGCAGCGCGACAGGGGGCGCGGGCTATGGCTACACCTTC. This encodes CASSATGGAGYGYTF.

Points on this clonotype: A much larger clone lies one base from this, so it may be a read error. The chain links TRBV5-8 to TRBJ1-4; 8 bases map to TRBD1. This CDR3 spans 13 amino acids. Per the germline V gene, CDR1 is SGHTS and CDR2 is YDEGEE. The CDR3: CASTRTGPEKLSF. The CDR3 nucleotides read TGTGCCAGCACCCGGACAGGGCCTGAAAAACTGTCTTTT.

The V and J genes are TRBV2 and TRBJ1-3; 7 bases agree with TRBD1. Germline-derived CDR1 and CDR2 are SNHLY and FYNNEI. This CDR3 has 12 residues. The ends lost 10 bases at V and 2 bases at J; junction bases unmatched: 2. CDR3 sequence (DNA): TGTGCCACTGGGACAGCTGGAAACACCATATATTTT. Translation gives CATGTAGNTIYF.

This chain joins TRBV10-1 and TRBJ1-6, with 8 bases matching TRBD1. The germline V gene has CDR1 WNHNN and CDR2 SYGVQD (reference sequence). V lost 7 bases and J lost 7; bases outside the gene matches: 6. The CDR3 is made up of 14 amino acids. The CDR3 protein is CASKGQVVNSPLHF. The CDR3 DNA follows: TGCGCCAGCAAGGGACAGGTGGTGAATTCACCCCTCCACTTT.

V and J are TRBV11-3 and TRBJ2-1; D gene uncertain. The germline V and J ends were trimmed by 5 bases and 7 bases, with 9 bases remaining between them. The germline V gene has CDR1 SGHNT and CDR2 YENEEA. The CDR3 is 12 residues long. In nucleotides, the CDR3 is TGTGCCAGCAGCCACTATGCAAATGAGCAGTTCTTC. Translating gives CASSHYANEQFF.

The gene calls are TRBV20-1 and TRBJ2-3; D perhaps matches TRBD1 (5 bases). Trimming shortened V by 1 base and J by 4 bases, and 9 bases separated the two germline ends. The CDR3 contains 13 residues. Germline-derived CDR1 and CDR2 are DFQATT and SNEGSKA (reference sequence). Here the CDR3 reads CSARVWGADTQYF. The CDR3 nucleotides read TGCAGTGCTAGAGTTTGGGGCGCAGATACGCAGTATTTT.

V and J are TRBV29-1 and TRBJ2-3, with D possibly matching TRBD2 (6 bases). The CDR3 has 12 amino acids. The V end was cut by 7 bases, the J end by 2 bases, with 10 bases between. Per germline, CDR1 SQVTM and CDR2 ANQGSEA. The CDR3 protein is CSGGVTTDTQYF. CDR3 sequence (DNA): TGCAGCGGCGGGGTAACCACAGATACGCAGTATTTT.

This clonotype was detected a few times. The V gene is TRBV6-2 or TRBV6-3, the J gene TRBJ2-3; TRBD2 matches 9 bases. CDR3 length equals 17 residues. The ends lost 0 bases at V and 2 bases at J; junction bases unmatched: 6. CDR1 MNHEY and CDR2 SVGEGT come from the germline V gene. The CDR3 is CASSYSPSGVLTDTQYF. In DNA form, the CDR3 reads TGTGCCAGCAGTTACTCGCCTAGCGGGGTTCTCACAGATACGCAGTATTTT.

The V gene is TRBV18, the J gene TRBJ2-3, with no clear D. This CDR3 is 14 amino acids long. Germline CDR1 reads KGHSH; CDR2 reads LQKENI. Trimming took 3 bases from V and 2 from J, leaving 9 bases between them. The CDR3 here is CASSPSAYTDTQYF. In nucleotides, the CDR3 is TGTGCCAGCTCACCGTCCGCTTACACAGATACGCAGTATTTT.

CDR3: CASSRGLASTGELFF. CDR3 in DNA: TGTGCCAGCAGCCGCGGACTAGCTAGTACCGGGGAGCTGTTTTTT. V and J are TRBV6-1 and TRBJ2-2; TRBD2 aligns across 8 bases. The CDR3 covers 15 residues. V trimming: 6 bases; J trimming: 5 bases; junction bases outside the gene matches: 8. Germline lookup yields CDR1 MNHNS and CDR2 SASEGT.

This clonotype was seen repeatedly, ten times or more. This chain connects TRBV7-2 to TRBJ1-1; D possibly corresponds to TRBD1 (5 bases). The ends were cut back, 1 base at V and 2 bases at J, with 11 bases in the middle. CDR3 size: 15 residues. The germline gives CDR1 SGHTA, CDR2 FQGNSA. The CDR3 spells CASSLGGAGNTEAFF. The CDR3, as DNA: TGTGCCAGCAGCTTAGGAGGGGCGGGAAACACTGAAGCTTTCTTT. Full variable domain (missing parts from reference TRBV7-2 and TRBJ1-1): GAGVSQSPSNKVTEKGKDVELRCDPISGHTALYWYRQSLGQGLEFLIYFQGNSAPDKSGLPSDRFSAERTGGSVSTLTIQRTQQEDSAVYLCASSLGGAGNTEAFFGQGTRLTVV.

The gene calls are TRBV7-9 and TRBJ2-1; no clear D. The CDR3 is made up of 12 amino acids. From germline, CDR1 is SEHNR and CDR2 FQNEAQ (reference sequence). With 10 bases removed from V and 8 bases from J, the gap between germline ends came to 15 bases. The CDR3 protein is CATRKFPDEQFF. CDR3 DNA sequence: TGTGCCACCAGGAAGTTTCCCGATGAGCAGTTCTTC.

The chain links TRBV7-2 to TRBJ2-3; D remains ambiguous. The CDR3 contains 13 residues. Trimming cost V 5 bases and J 2 bases, with 8 bases left between them. The germline V gene encodes CDR1 SGHTA and CDR2 FQGNSA. CDR3 amino acids: CASSSLNTDTQYF. CDR3 in DNA: TGTGCCAGCAGCAGCCTAAACACAGATACGCAGTATTTT.

This clonotype appeared many times. The CDR3 here is CATSDPRQGANNQPQHF. Written as DNA, the CDR3 is TGTGCCACCAGTGACCCCCGACAGGGAGCGAACAATCAGCCCCAGCATTTT. V gene TRBV24-1 combines with J gene TRBJ1-5; TRBD1 agrees at 7 bases. V dropped 4 bases and J dropped 3; count of bases not matched to a gene: 11. The CDR3 covers 17 residues. Germline V gene data show CDR1 as KGHDR and CDR2 as SFDVKD.

This clonotype was recorded many times. The chain uses TRBV12-3 or TRBV12-4 and TRBJ1-2; a weak D match, TRBD1 (5 bases). V dropped 11 bases and J dropped 4 bases, with 17 bases sitting between them. This CDR3 region has 13 residues. Here the CDR3 reads CASYHGTTYGYTF. CDR3 coding DNA: TGTGCCTCCTACCACGGGACCACCTATGGCTACACCTTC.

The chain carries TRBV7-9 and TRBJ2-1; possibly TRBD2 for D (5 bases). CDR3 length: 12 residues. The germline V and J ends were trimmed by 6 bases and 7 bases, with 10 bases remaining between them. Germline V gives CDR1 SEHNR, CDR2 FQNEAQ (reference sequence). CDR3 bases: TGTGCCAGCAGTGCTAGCCGTAATGAGCAGTTCTTC. It encodes CASSASRNEQFF. Together with reference TRBV7-9 and TRBJ2-1, the CDR3 gives the full variable domain: DTGVSQNPRHKITKRGQNVTFRCDPISEHNRLYWYRQTLGQGPEFLTYFQNEAQLEKSRLLSDRFSAERPKGSFSTLEIQRTEQGDSAMYLCASSASRNEQFFGPGTRLTVL.

This clonotype has a count of ten or more. One junction end disagrees with the germline gene, perhaps due to a read error. V gene TRBV14 combines with J gene TRBJ2-1; D is ambiguous. Germline V gene lookup returns CDR1 SGHDN and CDR2 FVKESK. This CDR3 comprises 12 residues. The CDR3 sequence is CASSQDRLVLIF. CDR3 nucleotide sequence: TGTGCCAGCAGCCAAGATCGACTGGTCCTGATCTTC.

This clonotype was counted at least ten times. The chain joins TRBV19 to TRBJ1-1; D is unclear. V was clipped by 7 bases and J by 1 base, with 13 bases between them. Germline CDR1 is LNHDA and CDR2 is SQIVND (reference sequence). This CDR3 spans 14 amino acids. The DNA for the CDR3 is TGTGCCAGTACCTTTATACAATCGAACACTGAAGCTTTCTTT. This gives the protein CASTFIQSNTEAFF. Based on the CDR3 plus reference TRBV19 and TRBJ1-1, the full variable domain is DGGITQSPKYLFRKEGQNVTLSCEQNLNHDAMYWYRQDPGQGLRLIYYSQIVNDFQKGDIAEGYSVSREKKESFPLTVTSAQKNPTAFYLCASTFIQSNTEAFFGQGTRLTVV.

This clonotype was counted only a few times. CDR3 region: CASSQINTEAFF. Here the CDR3 DNA reads TGTGCCAGCAGCCAAATAAACACTGAAGCTTTCTTT. The chain has TRBV14 and TRBJ1-1; no clear D. Per the germline V gene, CDR1 is SGHDN and CDR2 is FVKESK. Between the trimmed V and J ends, which lost 2 bases and 2 bases, there was a span of 3 bases. CDR3 size: 12 residues.

This clonotype has ten or more counts. The rearrangement joins TRBV20-1 to TRBJ1-1, with D perhaps matching TRBD1 (6 bases). Germline V CDR1 and CDR2: DFQATT, SNEGSKA (reference sequence). The length of the CDR3 is 18 residues. Between the trimmed V and J ends, which lost 0 bases and 12 bases, there was a span of 32 bases. The CDR3 DNA reads as TGCAGTGCTAGAGATCTAGGTTCGATGGCCAGGGGTAAATTTACCACTTTCTTT. Its translation: CSARDLGSMARGKFTTFF.

This clonotype has just a few counts. The chain carries TRBV7-9 and TRBJ2-5; 12 bases are a match to TRBD1. The CDR3 covers 19 residues. Germline V CDR1 and CDR2: SEHNR, FQNEAQ (reference sequence). V lost 1 base and J lost 5; bases outside the gene matches: 14. The CDR3 bases are TGTGCCAGCAGCTTAGAGCCCTTAACCGGGACAGGGGGCCGGGAGACCCAGTACTTC. It translates to CASSLEPLTGTGGRETQYF.

Concerning this clonotype: One base away lies a much larger clone, so this may be a sequencing read error. The CDR3 does not close with the conserved phenylalanine or tryptophan, likely indicating a read error. This chain connects TRBV5-5 to TRBJ2-1; 8 bases line up with TRBD2. The germline V gene has CDR1 SGHKS and CDR2 YYEKEE (reference sequence). The CDR3 extends over 14 amino acids. V shed 3 bases and J 6 bases; nucleotides not matched to a gene: 5. The CDR3 DNA reads TGTGCCAGCAGCTGGTCAGGACTAGCCAATGAGCAGTTCCTC. Translation: CASSWSGLANEQFL.

CDR3 DNA: TGTGCCACTCAAATGGGGCGGGAATCCTACGAGCAGTACTTC. Its protein product is CATQMGRESYEQYF. The chain links TRBV10-3 to TRBJ2-7; D is perhaps TRBD2 (6 bases). The V gene's germline CDR1 is ENHRY and CDR2 SYGVKD. This CDR3 has 14 amino acids. Trimming left V 10 bases short and J 1 base short, with 17 bases between.

This clonotype was detected ten times or more. The V call is TRBV12-3 or TRBV12-4, the J call TRBJ2-7, with 11 nucleotides matching TRBD2. The CDR3 sequence is 14 residues long. Trimming took 3 bases from V and 6 from J; bases not matched to a gene: 4. The DNA of the CDR3 is TGTGCCAGCAGTTTCACTAGCGGGAGTTTCGAGCAGTACTTC. This codes for CASSFTSGSFEQYF.

This clonotype came up many times. The CDR3 protein is CASSQDLTSGRSTYF. CDR3 nucleotide sequence: TGTGCCAGCAGCCAAGATCTAACTAGCGGGAGGTCTACGTACTTC. The J gene is TRBJ2-7, the V gene TRBV3-1, with TRBD2 matching over 12 bases. V lost 0 bases to trimming and J lost 12 bases; unmatched junction nucleotides: 9. CDR1 is LGHDT, CDR2 YNNKEL, per germline (reference sequence). This CDR3 is built from 15 residues.

On this clonotype: A much more abundant neighbour one base away suggests this may be a read error. The CDR3 protein is CASSVGASIQETQYF. CDR3 in DNA: TGTGCCAGCAGCGTGGGGGCGTCCATCCAAGAGACCCAGTACTTC. V and J are TRBV9 and TRBJ2-5; TRBD1 might be the D (6 bases). From germline, CDR1 is SGDLS and CDR2 YYNGEE. The CDR3 has 15 residues. V was trimmed by 2 bases and J by 1 base, leaving 12 bases between them.

Concerning this clonotype itself: With a much larger clone just one base away, this may be a read error. The rearrangement uses TRBV9 and TRBJ2-1, with D uncertain. This CDR3 comprises 15 residues. Germline lookup yields CDR1 SGDLS and CDR2 YYNGEE. CDR3 sequence: CAGSVVPLSGNEQFF. Here the CDR3 DNA reads TGTGCCGGCAGCGTAGTTCCGTTATCGGGCAATGAGCAGTTCTTC. Complete variable domain (other parts from reference TRBV9 and TRBJ2-1): DSGVTQTPKHLITATGQRVTLRCSPRSGDLSVYWYQQSLDQGLQFLIQYYNGEERAKGNILERFSAQQFPDLHSELNLSSLELGDSALYFCAGSVVPLSGNEQFFGPGTRLTVL.

This rearrangement joins TRBV20-1 to TRBJ2-1; either TRBD1 or TRBD2 may supply D (5 bases each). The CDR3 sequence is 15 residues long. Trimming took 2 bases from V and 8 from J, leaving 19 bases between them. Germline V CDR1 and CDR2: DFQATT, SNEGSKA (reference sequence). The CDR3 loop reads CSARITGQSRYEQFF. The CDR3 coding sequence is TGCAGTGCTAGAATTACGGGGCAGTCTCGCTATGAGCAGTTCTTC.

This clonotype turned up a few times. This chain uses TRBV29-1 with TRBJ2-7; no definite D call. The V and J ends lost 2 bases and 4 bases respectively, with 6 bases between them. Per the germline V gene, CDR1 is SQVTM and CDR2 is ANQGSEA. There are 11 residues in the CDR3. The CDR3 DNA is TGCAGCGTTGAAACACAGTACGAGCAGTACTTC. This gives the protein CSVETQYEQYF.